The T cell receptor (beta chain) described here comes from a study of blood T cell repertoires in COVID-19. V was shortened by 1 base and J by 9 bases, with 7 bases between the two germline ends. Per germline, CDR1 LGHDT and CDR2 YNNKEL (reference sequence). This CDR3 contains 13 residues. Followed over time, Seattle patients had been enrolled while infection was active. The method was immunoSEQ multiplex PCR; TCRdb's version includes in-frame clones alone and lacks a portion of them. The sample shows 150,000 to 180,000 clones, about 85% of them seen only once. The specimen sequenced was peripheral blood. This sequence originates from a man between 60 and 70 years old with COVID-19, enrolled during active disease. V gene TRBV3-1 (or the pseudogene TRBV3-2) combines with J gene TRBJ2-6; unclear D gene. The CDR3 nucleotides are TGTGCCAGCAGCCAAGGAGGTTTCAACGTCCTGACTTTC. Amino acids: CASSQGGFNVLTF.